The 20 T cell receptor beta chains in this list originate from one sample, sequenced in a study of chemoradiotherapy in HPV16-positive cancers. Assay used: immunoSEQ multiplex PCR; TCRdb lists only in-frame clones, some missing. The profile shows around 62,000 clones, 88% of them singletons. This sample comprised blood, obtained from a patient who underwent chemoradiotherapy. The receptors shown here come from a human donor with HPV-associated anogenital cancer.

This rearrangement joins TRBV7-9 to TRBJ1-2; D not certain. This CDR3 is 15 amino acids long. Germline V gene lookup returns CDR1 SEHNR and CDR2 FQNEAQ (reference sequence). Trimming removed 5 bases from V and 2 bases from J, with 15 bases in between. Written as DNA, the CDR3 is TGTGCCAGCAGCCCCGGGTCCATATTCAACTATGGCTACACCTTC. This codes for CASSPGSIFNYGYTF. Combining the CDR3 with reference TRBV7-9 and TRBJ1-2 gives the whole variable domain DTGVSQNPRHKITKRGQNVTFRCDPISEHNRLYWYRQTLGQGPEFLTYFQNEAQLEKSRLLSDRFSAERPKGSFSTLEIQRTEQGDSAMYLCASSPGSIFNYGYTFGSGTRLTVV.

The chain carries TRBV27 and TRBJ2-2; no clear D gene. CDR1 MNHEY and CDR2 SMNVEV come from the germline V gene (reference sequence). V was cut by 10 bases and J by 5 bases, with 5 bases left in between. This CDR3 contains 10 residues. The CDR3 coding sequence is TGTGCCACCAAAACCGGGGAGCTGTTTTTT. This encodes CATKTGELFF.

This chain links TRBV6-5 with TRBJ1-1; D ambiguous. V lost 6 bases, J lost 12 bases, and 14 bases lay in between. The CDR3 totals 11 residues. Germline CDR1 and CDR2: MNHEY and SVGAGI. The CDR3 spells CASSLKGVSFF. The CDR3 nucleotides are TGTGCCAGCAGCCTGAAGGGTGTGTCTTTCTTT.

The CDR3 sequence is CASSDGLNQPQHF. CDR3 in DNA: TGTGCCAGCAGTGATGGACTGAATCAGCCCCAGCATTTT. The chain uses TRBV6-5 and TRBJ1-5; D remains unclear. Trimming shortened V by 5 bases and J by 4 bases, and 9 bases separated the two germline ends. Germline V gene data show CDR1 as MNHEY and CDR2 as SVGAGI. The CDR3 spans 13 residues.

The CDR3 DNA reads TGTGCCAGCAGTCCACAGGGGGAATGGCCCTCCTACGAGCAGTACTTC. As protein: CASSPQGEWPSYEQYF. V and J are TRBV7-9 and TRBJ2-7, with 8 bases lining up with TRBD1. This CDR3 is built from 16 residues. V lost 6 bases to trimming and J lost 0 bases; unmatched junction nucleotides: 10. The germline CDR1 and CDR2 sequences are SEHNR and FQNEAQ (reference sequence).

V gene TRBV5-6 combines with J gene TRBJ2-1; D gene unclear. CDR1 and CDR2 (germline): SGHDT, YYEEEE. The CDR3 consists of 17 residues. Trimming left V 3 bases short and J 0 bases short, with 16 bases between. The CDR3 nucleotides are TGTGCCAGCAGCTACCCCCAGGCGATTAGCTCCTACAATGAGCAGTTCTTC. It is translated as CASSYPQAISSYNEQFF. Looking up the rest from reference TRBV5-6 and TRBJ2-1 gives the full variable domain: DAGVTQSPTHLIKTRGQQVTLRCSPKSGHDTVSWYQQALGQGPQFIFQYYEEEERQRGNFPDRFSGHQFPNYSSELNVNALLLGDSALYLCASSYPQAISSYNEQFFGPGTRLTVL.

CDR3 loop: CASSYDRKQYF. In DNA form, the CDR3 reads TGTGCCTCCAGTTACGACAGAAAGCAGTACTTC. The rearrangement joins TRBV6-5 to TRBJ2-7; TRBD1 is a possible D gene (5 bases). The CDR3 length is 11 residues. Between the trimmed V and J ends, which lost 11 bases and 8 bases, there was a span of 16 bases. Germline CDR1 is MNHEY and CDR2 is SVGAGI.

V usage is TRBV18 and J usage is TRBJ2-1; 7 positions match TRBD2. This CDR3 is 16 amino acids long. Germline CDR1 reads KGHSH; CDR2 reads LQKENI. Trimming at V came to 0 bases and at J to 0 bases, leaving 2 bases not matched to a gene. CDR3 region: CASSPPLASSYNEQFF. CDR3 DNA sequence: TGTGCCAGCTCACCACCACTAGCGAGCTCCTACAATGAGCAGTTCTTC.

The chain uses TRBV7-9 and TRBJ1-3; D ambiguous. Germline V CDR1 and CDR2: SEHNR, FQNEAQ (reference sequence). The V and J ends lost 1 base and 0 bases respectively, with 13 bases between them. The CDR3 is 17 residues long. The CDR3 DNA is TGTGCCAGCAGCTTAGATTGGGTCGTCCTCTCTGGAAACACCATATATTTT. It encodes CASSLDWVVLSGNTIYF.

The chain recombines TRBV9 with TRBJ2-1; 8 nucleotides line up with TRBD1. V lost 0 bases, J lost 6 bases, and 11 bases stayed unmatched. The germline V gene has CDR1 SGDLS and CDR2 YYNGEE. This CDR3 region has 17 residues. The CDR3 here is CASSVGPARGLSNEQFF. Here the CDR3 DNA reads TGTGCCAGCAGCGTAGGTCCGGCCAGGGGGCTTTCCAATGAGCAGTTCTTC. Complete variable domain (other parts from reference TRBV9 and TRBJ2-1): DSGVTQTPKHLITATGQRVTLRCSPRSGDLSVYWYQQSLDQGLQFLIQYYNGEERAKGNILERFSAQQFPDLHSELNLSSLELGDSALYFCASSVGPARGLSNEQFFGPGTRLTVL.

The genes are TRBV7-8 and TRBJ1-4, with no clear D. V shed 1 base and J shed 1 base, with 13 bases lying between them. The CDR3 contains 17 residues. Germline CDR1 reads SGHVS; CDR2 reads FQNEAQ. CDR3 nucleotide sequence: TGTGCCAGCAGCTTAGGACGAACACGATTAACTAATGAAAAACTGTTTTTT. Translated: CASSLGRTRLTNEKLFF.

This chain connects TRBV5-6 to TRBJ1-4; D is unresolved. The CDR3 is 13 residues long. With 0 bases removed from V and 5 bases from J, the gap between germline ends came to 5 bases. Germline CDR1 is SGHDT and CDR2 is YYEEEE. CDR3 residues: CASSLGGNEKLFF. CDR3 DNA: TGTGCCAGCAGCTTGGGCGGGAATGAAAAACTGTTTTTT.

The genes are TRBV30 and TRBJ2-4; tentative D call: TRBD2 (5 bases). This CDR3 is 15 amino acids long. The V end lost 2 bases, the J end lost 0 bases, and 11 bases lay between the germline ends. The germline gives CDR1 GTSNPN, CDR2 SVGIG (reference sequence). CDR3 nucleotides: TGTGCCTGGAGTAGGACTGCACTAGCCAAAAACATTCAGTACTTC. Translation: CAWSRTALAKNIQYF.

CDR3 protein: CASSSQGGNTEAFF. The CDR3 DNA reads TGTGCCAGCAGTTCGCAGGGGGGGAACACTGAAGCTTTCTTT. This chain uses TRBV6-6 with TRBJ1-1; 7 bases match TRBD1. This CDR3 comprises 14 residues. The V gene end was trimmed by 4 bases and the J gene end by 1 base; junction bases not matched to a gene: 3. Germline-derived CDR1 and CDR2 are MNHNY and SVGAGI (reference sequence).

The rearrangement joins TRBV7-9 to TRBJ1-2; TRBD1 is a possible D gene (5 bases). The CDR3 spans 15 residues. CDR1 and CDR2 (germline): SEHNR, FQNEAQ (reference sequence). V was trimmed by 3 bases and J by 5 bases, leaving 16 bases between them. The CDR3 nucleotides read TGTGCCAGCAGCTTGGGACGGAGGCCTCATTATGGCTACACCTTC. Its translation is CASSLGRRPHYGYTF.

J is TRBJ1-2 and V is TRBV4-2; D may be TRBD1 (5 bases). Germline V gene lookup returns CDR1 LGHNA and CDR2 YNFKEQ. CDR3 length: 15 residues. The V end lost 0 bases, the J end lost 4 bases, and 12 bases lay between the germline ends. CDR3 in amino acids: CASSQDLQGLYGYTF. In DNA, the CDR3 is TGTGCCAGCAGCCAAGATCTCCAGGGCCTCTATGGCTACACCTTC.

The table lists this clone with a count of one. The chain is built from TRBV5-1 and TRBJ2-7; D possibly corresponds to TRBD1 (5 bases). Deletions cut 1 base from V and 6 bases from J, with 17 bases between. Germline V gene lookup returns CDR1 SGHRS and CDR2 YFSETQ. The CDR3 length is 15 residues. The CDR3: CASSLTRDPFREQYF. CDR3 sequence (DNA): TGCGCCAGCAGCTTGACCAGGGATCCGTTTCGCGAGCAGTACTTC.

This chain uses TRBV6-5 with TRBJ1-1; 9 positions match TRBD1. Germline lookup yields CDR1 MNHEY and CDR2 SVGAGI. The CDR3 loop spans 13 amino acids. V was pared by 11 bases and J by 3 bases, with 7 bases of the junction left unmatched. The CDR3 bases are TGTGCCTGCGGAGGGACAGGGTACACTGAAGCTTTCTTT. Protein product: CACGGTGYTEAFF.

The chain uses TRBV5-1 and TRBJ2-1; D may be TRBD1 (6 bases). This CDR3 region has 15 residues. CDR1 and CDR2 (germline): SGHRS, YFSETQ. The V end lost 5 bases, the J end lost 4 bases, and 16 bases lay between the germline ends. The CDR3 loop is CASRSGVEGYNEQFF. CDR3 coding DNA: TGCGCCAGCAGATCAGGGGTAGAGGGATACAATGAGCAGTTCTTC.

The V call is TRBV4-1, the J call TRBJ2-7, with D perhaps matching TRBD2 (5 bases). With 1 base removed from V and 3 bases from J, the gap between germline ends came to 22 bases. The CDR3 covers 18 residues. In germline, CDR1 is MGHRA, CDR2 YSYEKL. CDR3 amino acids: CASSQGGLVTGIGYEQYF. For the CDR3, the DNA is TGCGCCAGCAGCCAAGGGGGATTAGTTACGGGGATAGGCTACGAGCAGTACTTC.